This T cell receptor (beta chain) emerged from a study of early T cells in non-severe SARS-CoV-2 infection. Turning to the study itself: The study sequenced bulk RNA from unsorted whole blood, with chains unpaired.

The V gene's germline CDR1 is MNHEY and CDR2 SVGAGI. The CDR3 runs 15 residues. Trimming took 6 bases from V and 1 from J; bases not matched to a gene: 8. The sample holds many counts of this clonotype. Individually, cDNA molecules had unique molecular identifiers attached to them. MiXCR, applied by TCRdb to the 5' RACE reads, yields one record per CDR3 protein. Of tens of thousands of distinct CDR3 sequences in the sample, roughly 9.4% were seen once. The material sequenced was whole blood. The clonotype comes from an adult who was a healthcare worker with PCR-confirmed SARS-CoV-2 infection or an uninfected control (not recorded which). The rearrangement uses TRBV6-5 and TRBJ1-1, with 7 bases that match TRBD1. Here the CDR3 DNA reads TGTGCCAGCAGCGTAAACAGGGGCACGAACACTGAAGCTTTCTTT. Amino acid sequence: CASSVNRGTNTEAFF.